The entry that follows covers one T cell receptor beta chain sequence. Measured with immunoSEQ multiplex PCR; TCRdb has only the in-frame clones, and not every one. This sample carries approximately 92,000 clones, about 92% of them seen once, and the ten largest clones take over 2%. This record comes from a study of T cell changes during pregnancy in multiple sclerosis. Germline CDR1 reads SEHNR; CDR2 reads FQNEAQ (reference sequence). This CDR3 region has 18 residues. Trimming took 5 bases from V and 0 from J, leaving 22 bases between them. This clonotype originated in a female donor with multiple sclerosis, enrolled in a pregnancy study. The sample was peripheral blood, taken in the first trimester of pregnancy. The V call is TRBV7-9, the J call TRBJ1-2, with D maybe TRBD1 (5 bases). The CDR3: CASSPTGGYGRTNYGYTF. The CDR3 bases are TGTGCCAGCAGCCCGACTGGGGGGTATGGACGCACTAACTATGGCTACACCTTC.